Listed below are T cell receptor beta chains from one sample, sequenced in a study of blood T cell repertoires in COVID-19. Method: immunoSEQ multiplex PCR; TCRdb's copy keeps in-frame clones and lacks some. The sample has 220,000 or so clones; around 84% are singletons. Sequences were obtained from peripheral blood. These receptors all come from a man younger than 45 with active or convalescent COVID-19. The CDR3 runs from the conserved cysteine through the conserved F or W.

TRBJ2-7 TRBV12-3/TRBV12-4 CASSFGSYEQYF
TRBJ1-2 TRBV15 CATSRDKTGGFGYYGYTF
TRBJ1-1 TRBV9 CASTLLQENTEAFF
TRBJ1-6 TRBV6-2/TRBV6-3 CASSYGQGARPKSPLHF
TRBJ1-6 TRBV28 CASSYPTGTGGSPLHF
TRBJ1-2 TRBV7-6 CASSPDRVSAPGGYTF
TRBJ1-5 TRBV19 CASSIRSGDQPQHF
TRBJ1-4 TRBV7-2 CASSPSATGEKLFF
TRBJ2-1 TRBV4-1 CASSHSGVGGNEQFF
TRBJ2-7 TRBV4-3 CASSQDRTGFNEQYF